Given below is one T cell receptor (beta chain) in context. Its specific antigen is unknown. An end of the junction differs from the germline gene, which may be a read error. This sample is drawn from a study of tumor-infiltrating lymphocytes in primary liver carcinoma (dated by TCRdb to between 2016 and 2019). For the wider study: The five patients, three men and two women aged 30 to 69 years, had hepatocellular carcinoma (four) or combined HCC and intrahepatic cholangiocarcinoma (one). Tumors of the five patients were stage T1-T3 N0M0 with maximum diameters of roughly 4.2 to 11 cm. Samples yielded roughly 3.5 to 7.13 million productive TCRbeta reads; read depth did not differ significantly between tissue types. For each liver tumor, the study sampled five regions along with adjacent normal tissue and blood, and applied TCRbeta repertoire sequencing, expression microarrays and whole-exome sequencing. TCRbeta repertoire sequencing covered roughly 35 specimens from 5 patients: approximately 25 tumor regions, 5 adjacent noncancerous liver tissues and 5 peripheral blood samples. Agilent mRNA microarray profiling was performed on the approximately 25 tumor region samples to relate TCRbeta repertoire diversity to the local molecular phenotype. High reproducibility was observed for the technical replicate repertoires, with mean shared-clone rates about 0.92 and correlation coefficients above 0.95.

Without any cell sorting, total RNA and DNA were co-extracted from about 20-30 mg of bulk tissue using the AllPrep DNA/RNA mini kit. Surgical resection was performed in China between late 2015 and early 2016 on five or six patients with histopathologically diagnosed primary liver carcinoma. At the time of sampling, the patients had chronic HBV infection and had not received any treatment. Each tumor was sampled at five spatially separated regions: the tumor centre plus the superior, inferior, left-lateral and right-lateral poles. Histological examination found more than 75% viable tumor cells in every tumor sample. Fresh tumor and adjacent tissue pieces were bisected, with one half stored in RNAlater at -80 degrees C and the other half sent for histology. Broader findings and caveats from the paper: Comparison of CD4+ and CD8+ T cell repertoires was precluded by the use of bulk unsorted samples. The study included only a few patients, and the authors note findings should be validated in a larger study. Consistent with antigen-driven expansion, pairs of tumor regions showed higher repertoire overlap (mean roughly 36%) than either tumor-adjacent pairs (about 17%) or tumor-blood pairs (about 14%). Compared with blood, tumors had a significantly larger share of the repertoire taken up by the top 250 clones (p = 0.039). Just about 8-24% of top clones turned up in all five regions of a tumor, which suggests spatial heterogeneity among tumor-infiltrating T cells. Only the TCR beta chain was sequenced, so true repertoire diversity is likely underestimated because unpaired alpha chains were not captured.

A constant-region primer and ProtoScript II reverse transcriptase were used to reverse-transcribe TCRbeta-specific cDNA from approximately 450 ng total RNA. Construction of the TCRbeta libraries relied on three nested rounds of multiplex PCR, following a slightly modified ARM-PCR procedure. Sample barcodes and Illumina adapters were attached in a final 25-cycle PCR using Deep VentR polymerase. Before sequencing, amplicons between 200 and 500 bp were purified from gel using a QIAquick gel extraction kit. TCRbeta amplicons were sequenced on an Illumina HiSeq 2500 with 250-bp paired-end reads. Per the original workflow: Trimmomatic v0.33 was used to quality-trim the reads, and FLASH v1.2.11 was used to merge paired reads so that full CDR3 sequences could be recovered. V, D and J germline segments were assigned to the rearranged TCRbeta sequences using MiGEC v1.2.1b. Clonotype statistics and Shannon-Wiener diversity indices were computed with VDJtools v1.0.0. To reduce sampling bias, subsequent analyses other than the diversity analysis used only the 250 most abundant clonotypes in each sample. The public reads were reanalyzed by TCRdb: fastp trimming at Q25, MiXCR alignment, in-frame beta chains only. CDR3 protein sequences are deduplicated, and each keeps its most common genes and DNA. The V and J calls, along with clone size, are taken from TCRdb and not from the paper's own processing. For this sample there are some 110,000 distinct CDR3 sequences; about four fifths appear just once. The top ten clonotypes cover around 21% of the sample.

The clonotype comes from a man aged 40-50 years with primary liver carcinoma and hepatitis B virus infection. The specimen was liver tumor tissue from sampling region 3. According to the study, the label for this sample's cell subset or site signals: tumor region T3, left-lateral pole.

The encoded CDR3 is CSRSQPARGVGDTGELFF. The DNA sequence is as follows: TGCTCCAGGAGCCAACCCGCCCGAGGGGTCGGGGACACCGGGGAGCTGTTTTTT. Recombination joined TRBV4-1 with TRBJ2-2; the D segment is perhaps TRBD1 or TRBD2, each sharing 5 matched bases. The cysteine opens and the phenylalanine closes a CDR3 of 18 amino acids. The CDR3 DNA has 54 bases and is translated from base 1. The CDR1 and CDR2 encoded by the germline V gene are MGHRA and YSYEKL.